Listed here are 32 T cell receptor beta chains from one sample, sequenced in a study of shared clonotypes between healthy human individuals. The repertoire was sequenced with immunoSEQ multiplex PCR; TCRdb's copy has only in-frame clones and lacks some. The table has about 640,000 clones, around 72% seen once. Material: memory CD4+ T cells sorted from blood. Sample subset: CD45RA-negative fraction. These receptors all come from a woman in her twenties or thirties in good health.

This clone was seen a handful of times. V gene TRBV2 combines with J gene TRBJ1-3; tentative D call: TRBD1 (5 bases). CDR1 SNHLY and CDR2 FYNNEI come from the germline V gene. This CDR3 spans 12 amino acids. V was pared by 6 bases and J by 7 bases, with 10 bases between. The CDR3 bases are TGTGCCAGCAGCATCAGGGCGAACACCATATATTTT. Translation gives CASSIRANTIYF.

The chain combines TRBV7-9 with TRBJ2-6, with TRBD2 matching 8 bases. This CDR3 contains 19 residues. Trimming took 6 bases from V and 2 from J; bases not matched to a gene: 15. Looked up from germline, CDR1 is SEHNR and CDR2 is FQNEAQ (reference sequence). For the CDR3, the DNA is TGTGCCAGCAGTTACGCTAGCGGGCGGACATTCGCTGGGGCCAACGTCCTGACTTTC. Amino acids: CASSYASGRTFAGANVLTF.

The CDR3 bases are TGTGCCAGCTCACTGTGGACAGCCGATGAGCAGTTCTTC. Translated: CASSLWTADEQFF. This rearrangement joins TRBV18 to TRBJ2-1; perhaps TRBD1 as D (6 bases). This CDR3 contains 13 residues. Trimming removed 4 bases from V and 8 bases from J, with 12 bases in between. Germline lookup yields CDR1 KGHSH and CDR2 LQKENI.

A word on this clone: The sample contains more than one DNA sequence encoding this CDR3. The chain combines TRBV5-1 with TRBJ2-7; TRBD1 matches 9 bases. CDR1 SGHRS and CDR2 YFSETQ come from the germline V gene. With V trimmed by 1 base and J by 2 bases, 7 bases remained unmatched. The CDR3 totals 16 residues. The chain's CDR3 is CASSLSYGDRAYEQYF. The DNA of the CDR3 is TGCGCCAGCAGCTTGTCTTACGGGGACAGGGCCTACGAGCAGTACTTC.

V and J are TRBV7-8 and TRBJ2-1, with 7 positions matching TRBD2. After removal of 5 bases from V and 7 bases from J, the junction contained 8 bases not matched to a gene. The germline gives CDR1 SGHVS, CDR2 FQNEAQ. The CDR3 is made up of 14 amino acids. In nucleotides, the CDR3 is TGTGCCAGCAGCGACCGGACTAGGTCAAATGAGCAGTTCTTC. It codes for CASSDRTRSNEQFF.

Note on this clone: The sample holds other DNA sequences that translate to the same CDR3. The chain couples TRBV7-9 to TRBJ2-7, with D tentatively TRBD1 (5 bases). CDR3 size: 12 residues. CDR1 is SEHNR and CDR2 is FQNEAQ in the germline V gene (reference sequence). This CDR3 reads CASRAGSYEQYF. The CDR3 DNA sequence: TGTGCTTCCCGGGCAGGGTCCTACGAGCAGTACTTC.

The chain couples TRBV6-1 to TRBJ2-2; 7 bases are shared with TRBD2. Germline V CDR1 and CDR2: MNHNS, SASEGT. This CDR3 is built from 13 residues. V dropped 9 bases and J dropped 10; count of bases not matched to a gene: 11. CDR3 in amino acids: CASDTNGGLELFF. CDR3 DNA: TGTGCCAGTGATACCAACGGGGGGTTGGAGCTGTTTTTT.

This chain uses TRBV29-1 with TRBJ2-5, with 11 positions matching TRBD1. Trimming removed 3 bases from V and 4 bases from J; junction bases left unmatched: 7. CDR3 length: 15 residues. CDR1 and CDR2 from the germline V gene are SQVTM and ANQGSEA. CDR3 residues: CSVDSGQGAGETQYF. The CDR3 coding sequence is TGCAGCGTTGACTCCGGACAGGGGGCAGGAGAGACCCAGTACTTC.

In this sample, this clone turned up a few times. The chain employs TRBV19 and TRBJ2-3, with D perhaps being TRBD1 or TRBD2 (5 bases each). V lost 8 bases, J lost 4 bases, and 13 bases lay in between. Germline values: CDR1 LNHDA, CDR2 SQIVND (reference sequence). This CDR3 region has 13 residues. In nucleotides, the CDR3 is TGTGCCAGTCAAATGAGAGGGGCAGATACGCAGTATTTT. Translating gives CASQMRGADTQYF.

Only a few counts were recorded for this clone. A much larger clone is a single base away; this may be a read error. Other DNA sequences of this sample code for an identical CDR3. V is TRBV5-1 and J is TRBJ2-1; 9 bases line up with TRBD2. Germline assignment: CDR1 SGHRS and CDR2 YFSETQ. After removal of 2 bases from V and 2 bases from J, the junction contained 2 bases not matched to a gene. CDR3 length: 15 amino acids. CDR3 coding DNA: TGCGCCAGCAGCTTAGCTAGCGGGGCCTACAATGAGCAGTTCTTC. This codes for CASSLASGAYNEQFF.

This chain links TRBV2 with TRBJ2-3; the D gene is possibly TRBD1 (5 bases). Germline V gene sequence: CDR1 SNHLY, CDR2 FYNNEI. The CDR3 length is 15 residues. V lost 7 bases, J lost 6 bases, and 20 bases lay in between. DNA of the CDR3: TGTGCCAGCACAGTCGGTCCTCTATCAGGGGATACGCAGTATTTT. Amino acids: CASTVGPLSGDTQYF.

The chain carries TRBV12-5 and TRBJ2-7, with 9 positions matching TRBD2. With 7 bases clipped from V and 5 bases from J, the junction kept 6 bases outside the gene matches. The CDR3 is made up of 13 amino acids. In germline, CDR1 is LGHNT, CDR2 FRNRAP. CDR3 sequence reads: CASDCRLADEQYF. The CDR3, as DNA: TGTGCTAGTGACTGTAGACTAGCGGACGAGCAGTACTTC.

This clone was recorded a few times. This chain connects TRBV5-8 to TRBJ2-6; TRBD1 might be the D (6 bases). V lost 1 base to trimming and J lost 2 bases, with 7 bases between them. This CDR3 contains 15 residues. The V gene's germline CDR1 is SGHTS and CDR2 YDEGEE. CDR3 sequence: CASSLRGTGANVLTF. In DNA form, the CDR3 reads TGTGCCAGCAGCTTGAGGGGGACTGGGGCCAACGTCCTGACTTTC.

This chain uses TRBV25-1 with TRBJ2-3; no clear D gene. V was clipped by 7 bases and J by 3 bases, with 14 bases between them. CDR1 and CDR2 from the germline V gene are MGHDK and SYGVNS. This CDR3 contains 14 residues. CDR3 bases: TGTGCCAGCATATCAAGGCAGTCAACAGATACGCAGTATTTT. This encodes CASISRQSTDTQYF.

V is TRBV15 and J is TRBJ1-4, with TRBD1 identical over 7 bases. The trim removed 3 bases at V and 5 bases at J, leaving 6 bases unmatched. The CDR3 length is 15 residues. CDR1 and CDR2 (germline): LNHNV, YYDKDF (reference sequence). The CDR3 DNA is TGTGCCACCAGCAGTACGACAGGGTCGAATGAAAAACTGTTTTTT. This encodes CATSSTTGSNEKLFF.

The gene calls are TRBV5-1 and TRBJ2-2, with D perhaps matching TRBD1 (5 bases). The ends were cut back, 2 bases at V and 2 bases at J, with 10 bases in the middle. Germline CDR1 and CDR2: SGHRS and YFSETQ. The length of the CDR3 is 15 residues. CDR3 in amino acids: CASSFDSPNTGELFF. The CDR3 DNA is TGCGCCAGCAGCTTTGACAGTCCCAACACCGGGGAGCTGTTTTTT.

This clone occurred many times. J is TRBJ2-7 and V is TRBV10-3; TRBD2 aligns across 10 bases. This CDR3 is built from 14 residues. Germline-derived CDR1 and CDR2 are ENHRY and SYGVKD. V was clipped by 3 bases and J by 5 bases; unmatched bases: 4. The DNA of the CDR3 is TGTGCCATCAGTGACGGGACTAGCGTCCACGAGCAGTACTTC. Protein: CAISDGTSVHEQYF.

V is TRBV6-5 and J is TRBJ2-2; D is possibly TRBD2 (5 bases). CDR3 length equals 13 residues. Germline V CDR1 and CDR2: MNHEY, SVGAGI. V lost 6 bases and J lost 4, with 9 bases in between. In nucleotides, the CDR3 is TGTGCCAGCAGCCGGGAAATCACCGGGGAGCTGTTTTTT. This codes for CASSREITGELFF.

The chain uses TRBV7-3 and TRBJ2-1; TRBD1 aligns across 8 bases. The length of the CDR3 is 16 residues. Looked up from germline, CDR1 is SGHTA and CDR2 is FQGTGA. V shed 3 bases, J shed 4 bases, and the junction held 8 bases outside the gene matches. This CDR3 is CASSFRSQGGYNEQFF. Here the CDR3 DNA reads TGTGCCAGCAGCTTCAGGTCACAGGGGGGTTACAATGAGCAGTTCTTC.

The gene calls are TRBV30 and TRBJ2-3, with 9 bases lining up with TRBD1. Germline loops: CDR1 GTSNPN, CDR2 SVGIG (reference sequence). The length of the CDR3 is 16 residues. Trimming removed 4 bases from V and 2 bases from J; junction bases left unmatched: 10. The chain's CDR3 is CAWTTGGNIFTDTQYF. The CDR3 nucleotides read TGTGCCTGGACGACAGGGGGTAACATCTTCACAGATACGCAGTATTTT.

The chain links TRBV11-2 to TRBJ2-4; 8 nucleotides match TRBD1. In germline, CDR1 is SGHAT, CDR2 FQNNGV. The length of the CDR3 is 15 residues. Trimming removed 4 bases from V and 8 bases from J; junction bases left unmatched: 10. CDR3 bases: TGTGCCAGCAGCTCAAGGACAGGGAAGAAGGACATTCAGTACTTC. Residues: CASSSRTGKKDIQYF.

This clone was counted between two and nine times. The J gene is TRBJ1-2, the V gene TRBV20-1, with 9 bases lining up with TRBD1. The CDR3 spans 11 residues. V dropped 5 bases and J dropped 13; count of bases not matched to a gene: 8. CDR1 is DFQATT and CDR2 is SNEGSKA in the germline V gene (reference sequence). The DNA for the CDR3 is TGCAGTGCTGTCACCGGGACAGGGACCACCTTC. Translating gives CSAVTGTGTTF.

The V call is TRBV11-2, the J call TRBJ2-5; D might be TRBD2 (6 bases). The CDR3 has 14 residues. V lost 5 bases and J 11 bases, leaving 21 bases between the germline ends. The germline CDR1 and CDR2 sequences are SGHAT and FQNNGV. DNA for the CDR3: TGTGCCAGCAGCCCCAACCGGGGGAGCATTGGGCAGTACTTC. It yields the protein CASSPNRGSIGQYF.

This chain joins TRBV6-1 and TRBJ2-7; possibly TRBD1 for D (5 bases). The CDR3 loop spans 12 amino acids. Germline V gene sequence: CDR1 MNHNS, CDR2 SASEGT. With 5 bases removed from V and 3 bases from J, the gap between germline ends came to 8 bases. CDR3 sequence (DNA): TGTGCCAGCAGTAGACAGTTCTACGAGCAGTACTTC. Translated: CASSRQFYEQYF.

The chain carries TRBV6-5 and TRBJ2-2; no definite D call. Germline lookup yields CDR1 MNHEY and CDR2 SVGAGI. The CDR3 contains 13 residues. Trimming took 6 bases from V and 2 from J, leaving 7 bases between them. The CDR3 nucleotides read TGTGCCAGCAGCATTCTCAACACCGGGGAGCTGTTTTTT. It translates to CASSILNTGELFF.

The chain has TRBV6-5 and TRBJ2-3, with D uncertain. CDR1 and CDR2 from the germline V gene are MNHEY and SVGAGI. CDR3 size: 15 residues. The V gene lost 2 bases and the J gene lost 0 bases, with 9 bases spanning the gap. The CDR3 sequence is CASSYRPPSTDTQYF. The CDR3 region has the DNA TGTGCCAGCAGTTACCGCCCGCCGAGCACAGATACGCAGTATTTT.

This chain uses TRBV11-2 with TRBJ2-1, with TRBD2 matching 11 bases. Losses at the gene ends were 1 base for V and 2 bases for J; bases not matched to a gene: 1. The CDR3 has 16 residues. Germline V CDR1 and CDR2: SGHAT, FQNNGV. The CDR3 DNA is TGTGCCAGCAGCTTAGCTAGCGGGAGGCCCTACAATGAGCAGTTCTTC. It specifies CASSLASGRPYNEQFF.

The chain recombines TRBV27 with TRBJ1-5; D unresolved. Trimming pared 6 bases from V and 2 bases from J, leaving 5 bases between. This CDR3 has 12 residues. Germline CDR1 reads MNHEY; CDR2 reads SMNVEV (reference sequence). The CDR3 DNA reads as TGTGCCAGCAGGCGGGGCAATCAGCCCCAGCATTTT. Translated, it gives CASRRGNQPQHF.

J is TRBJ2-1 and V is TRBV11-2; D is undetermined. The germline V gene has CDR1 SGHAT and CDR2 FQNNGV. The CDR3 covers 15 residues. Trimming took off 3 bases at V and 2 bases at J, with 11 bases between the two ends. The CDR3 is CASSFGVSPYNEQFF. For the CDR3, the DNA is TGTGCCAGCAGCTTTGGGGTTTCCCCCTACAATGAGCAGTTCTTC.

CDR3 in amino acids: CASSLPGQGPNEQFF. CDR3 nucleotide sequence: TGTGCCAGCAGCCTACCGGGACAGGGGCCCAATGAGCAGTTCTTC. The gene calls are TRBV6-5 and TRBJ2-1; 10 bases are shared with TRBD1. Germline V CDR1 and CDR2: MNHEY, SVGAGI. This CDR3 is built from 15 residues. The V segment lost 6 bases and the J segment 6 bases; nucleotides outside the gene matches: 8.

The chain couples TRBV2 to TRBJ2-7; 11 bases are a match to TRBD2. The CDR3 has 15 amino acids. Germline V gene data show CDR1 as SNHLY and CDR2 as FYNNEI. V shed 7 bases, J shed 2 bases, and the junction held 7 bases outside the gene matches. The CDR3 loop reads CASMRLAGGPYEQYF. CDR3 bases: TGTGCCAGCATGAGGCTAGCGGGAGGCCCCTACGAGCAGTACTTC.

The V gene is TRBV29-1, the J gene TRBJ2-1, with D tentatively TRBD2 (6 bases). Germline CDR1 SQVTM, CDR2 ANQGSEA. This CDR3 contains 16 residues. Trimming removed 1 base at V and 8 bases at J, with 21 bases between. This CDR3 reads CSVEVRTTEGLYEQFF. As DNA, the CDR3 is TGCAGCGTTGAAGTCAGGACTACTGAGGGCCTTTATGAGCAGTTCTTC.